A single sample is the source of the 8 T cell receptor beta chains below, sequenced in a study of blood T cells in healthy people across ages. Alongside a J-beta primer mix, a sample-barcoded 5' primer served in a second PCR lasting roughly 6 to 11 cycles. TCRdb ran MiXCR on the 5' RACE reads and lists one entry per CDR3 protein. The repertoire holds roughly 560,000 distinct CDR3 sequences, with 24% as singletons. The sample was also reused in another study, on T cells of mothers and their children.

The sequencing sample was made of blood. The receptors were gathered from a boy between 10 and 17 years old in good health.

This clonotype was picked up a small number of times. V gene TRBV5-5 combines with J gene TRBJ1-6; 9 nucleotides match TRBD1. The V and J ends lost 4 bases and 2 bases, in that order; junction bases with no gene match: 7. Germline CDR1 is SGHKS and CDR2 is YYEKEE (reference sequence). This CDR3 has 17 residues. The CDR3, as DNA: TGTGCCAGCAGCCGAACAGGGGGCGCCGCCTATAATTCACCCCTCCACTTT. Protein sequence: CASSRTGGAAYNSPLHF.

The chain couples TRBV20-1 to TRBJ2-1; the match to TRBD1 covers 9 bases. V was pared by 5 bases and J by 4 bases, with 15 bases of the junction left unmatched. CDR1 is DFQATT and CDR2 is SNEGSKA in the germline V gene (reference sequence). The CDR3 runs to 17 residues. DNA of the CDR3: TGCAGTGCTCCCTTAACTCCGGGACAGGGACTGTACAATGAGCAGTTCTTC. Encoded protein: CSAPLTPGQGLYNEQFF.

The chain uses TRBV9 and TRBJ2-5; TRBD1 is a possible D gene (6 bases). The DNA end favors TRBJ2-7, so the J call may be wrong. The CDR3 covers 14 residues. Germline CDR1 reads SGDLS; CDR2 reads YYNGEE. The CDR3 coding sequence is TGTGCCAGCAGCGTAGAAGGACAGAGCTACGAGCAGTACTTC. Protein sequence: CASSVEGQSYEQYF.

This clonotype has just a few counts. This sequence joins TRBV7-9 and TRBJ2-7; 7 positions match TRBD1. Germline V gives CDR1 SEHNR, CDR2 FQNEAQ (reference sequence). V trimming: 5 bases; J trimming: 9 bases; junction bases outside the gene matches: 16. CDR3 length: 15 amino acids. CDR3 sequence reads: CASSTWTGALIGQYF. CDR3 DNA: TGTGCCAGCAGCACATGGACAGGCGCCCTGATAGGGCAGTACTTC.

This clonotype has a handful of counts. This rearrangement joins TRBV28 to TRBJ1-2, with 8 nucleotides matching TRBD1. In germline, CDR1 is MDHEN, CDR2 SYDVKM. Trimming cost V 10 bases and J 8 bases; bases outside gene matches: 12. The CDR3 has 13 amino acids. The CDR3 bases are TGTGCCATCGAACCCCGGACAGGGAACGGCTACACCTTC. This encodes CAIEPRTGNGYTF.

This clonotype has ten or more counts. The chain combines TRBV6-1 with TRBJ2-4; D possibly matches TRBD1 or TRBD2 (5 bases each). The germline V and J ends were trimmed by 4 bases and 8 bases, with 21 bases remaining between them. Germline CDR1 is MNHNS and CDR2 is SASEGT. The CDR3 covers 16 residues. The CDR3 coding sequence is TGTGCCAGCAGTGGGACCACTACGGGACGCCTTCACATTCAGTACTTC. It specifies CASSGTTTGRLHIQYF.

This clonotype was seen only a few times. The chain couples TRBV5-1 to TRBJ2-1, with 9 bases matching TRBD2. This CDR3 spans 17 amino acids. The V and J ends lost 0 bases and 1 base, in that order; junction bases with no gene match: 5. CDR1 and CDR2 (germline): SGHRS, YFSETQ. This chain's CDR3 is CASSLVASGTSYNEQFF. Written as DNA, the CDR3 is TGCGCCAGCAGCTTGGTGGCTAGCGGGACGTCCTACAATGAGCAGTTCTTC. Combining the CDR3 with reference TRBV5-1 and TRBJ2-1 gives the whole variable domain KAGVTQTPRYLIKTRGQQVTLSCSPISGHRSVSWYQQTPGQGLQFLFEYFSETQRNKGNFPGRFSGRQFSNSRSEMNVSTLELGDSALYLCASSLVASGTSYNEQFFGPGTRLTVL.

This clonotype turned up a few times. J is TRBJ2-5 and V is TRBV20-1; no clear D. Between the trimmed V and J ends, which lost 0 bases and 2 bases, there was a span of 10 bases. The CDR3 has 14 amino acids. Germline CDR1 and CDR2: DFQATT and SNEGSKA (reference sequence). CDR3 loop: CSARDTKKQETQYF. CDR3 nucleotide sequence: TGCAGTGCTAGAGATACTAAAAAACAAGAGACCCAGTACTTC.